The rows below give T cell receptor beta chains drawn from one sample of a study of T cells in Graves' hyperthyroidism and ophthalmopathy. Each CDR3 protein gets one entry after TCRdb re-called the multiplex PCR reads with MiXCR. The sample shows under 700,000 distinct CDR3 sequences, under 60% of them seen only once. Input material: peripheral blood or thyroid tissue (not recorded which). Every receptor here comes from a woman in her late teens or twenties with Graves' hyperthyroidism. Both conserved end residues are part of each CDR3. The D gene is left open where the match is weak. Clone sizes are given selectively: once, few, many, or a class where the clone is expanded.

CASSYATGNYGYTF	-	few	TRBV6-5
CASSQGHSQETQYF	-	-	TRBV5-1
CSVEDGDRGGYTF	TRBD1	many	TRBV29-1
CASRGTGETEGYTF	TRBD1	-	TRBV2
CASSTQVGEENEKLFF	-	many	TRBV7-9
CAISDQGYTEAFF	-	many	TRBV10-3
CAISDHSGSTDTQYF	TRBD2	-	TRBV6-5
CASRTPRAGGPKIYEQYF	TRBD2	-	TRBV25-1
CASSSDRERNSNQPQHF	TRBD1	few	TRBV10-3
CASFPPGLDSYEQYF	TRBD2	-	TRBV2
CASSDLQGANTEAFF	TRBD1	-	TRBV5-1
CASRSGGHYSNQPQHF	-	many	TRBV2
CASSFLPFPGGRNYGYTF	-	-	TRBV12-3/TRBV12-4
CASSFQGGGNSPLHF	-	many	TRBV7-3
CASENPNTEAFF	-	once	TRBV19
CRVAPSETQYF	-	-	TRBV29-1
CASEPPTYEQYF	-	many	TRBV7-9
CATSRDRLAGGQETQYF	TRBD2	-	TRBV15
CASSQDQGQSEKLFF	TRBD1	-	TRBV5-5
CASSLGTRKETQYF	TRBD2	-	TRBV6-1
CASSEPGRSNYGYTF	-	few	TRBV6-6
CASKWRPGAPQETQYF	-	few	TRBV6-1
CASRRRDTEAFF	-	few	TRBV10-3
CASRNLQGGYEQYF	-	once	TRBV10-3
CASSSVDEQYF	-	many	TRBV5-1
CASSLLAGETF	-	-	TRBV7-2
CATSDRQGYQPQYF	TRBD1	-	TRBV24-1
CASSLTGGEETQYF	-	-	TRBV5-1
CSAGAQETQYF	-	few	TRBV20-1
CASSQAGQGGSPLHF	-	-	TRBV14
CASSLGQGALGGYTF	TRBD1	-	TRBV7-8
CASSPGAGRTHSGANVLTF	TRBD2	-	TRBV6-2/TRBV6-3
CASSFGTGAGYTF	TRBD1	-	TRBV7-8
CASSPDGILSNQPQHF	-	-	TRBV10-3
CASSLVGTSVLYEQYF	TRBD2	-	TRBV7-9
CASSRQGSGTEAFF	TRBD1	-	TRBV7-6
CSVEAGGGGYTF	TRBD1	many	TRBV29-1
CASSYTPGQGNGYTF	-	few	TRBV2
CASSPEPGQGGGYGYTF	TRBD1	few	TRBV19
CASSEVGGWQETQYF	-	many	TRBV25-1